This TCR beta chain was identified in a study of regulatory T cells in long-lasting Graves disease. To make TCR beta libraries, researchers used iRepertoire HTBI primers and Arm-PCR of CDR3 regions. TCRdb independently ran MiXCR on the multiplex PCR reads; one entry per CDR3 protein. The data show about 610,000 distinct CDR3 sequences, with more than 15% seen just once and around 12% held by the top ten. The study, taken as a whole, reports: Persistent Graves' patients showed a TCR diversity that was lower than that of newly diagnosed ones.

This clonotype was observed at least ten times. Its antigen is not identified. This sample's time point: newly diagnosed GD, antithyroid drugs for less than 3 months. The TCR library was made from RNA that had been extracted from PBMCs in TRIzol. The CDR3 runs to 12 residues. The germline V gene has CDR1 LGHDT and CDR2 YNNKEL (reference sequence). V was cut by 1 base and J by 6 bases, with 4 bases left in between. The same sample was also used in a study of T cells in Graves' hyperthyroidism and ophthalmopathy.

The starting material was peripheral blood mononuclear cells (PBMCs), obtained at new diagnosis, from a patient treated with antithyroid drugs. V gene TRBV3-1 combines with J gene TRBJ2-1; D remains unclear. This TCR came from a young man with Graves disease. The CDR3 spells CASSQGFNEQFF. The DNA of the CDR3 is TGTGCCAGCAGCCAAGGTTTCAATGAGCAGTTCTTC.